The sequence of this TCR beta chain was determined in a study of cytomegalovirus exposure and HLA in healthy donors. About this clone itself: Its antigen remains unidentified.

Study-level results: An analysis done earlier found most TCR beta V segments productive about 87% or about 30% of the time. Three CMV-associated chains proved CMV antigen-specific in vitro.

The CDR3 is 14 residues long. The V end was cut by 3 bases, the J end by 6 bases, with 13 bases between. From germline, CDR1 is SGHTA and CDR2 FQGNSA. The PCR made use of 60 Vbeta and 13 Jbeta primers. Sequenced by immunoSEQ multiplex PCR; TCRdb stores in-frame clones only, minus some. The profile covers some 250,000 clones, with roughly 80% appearing a single time and 4.5% to 6% taken by the ten largest. Source material: PBMCs. The chain has TRBV7-2 and TRBJ2-3; weak D call: TRBD1 (6 bases). The receptor was derived from a middle-aged woman in good health and CMV-seropositive. The CDR3 here is CASSFEQGPDTQYF. DNA of the CDR3: TGTGCCAGCAGCTTCGAACAGGGCCCGGATACGCAGTATTTT. Full variable domain (outside the CDR3, taken from reference TRBV7-2 and TRBJ2-3): GAGVSQSPSNKVTEKGKDVELRCDPISGHTALYWYRQSLGQGLEFLIYFQGNSAPDKSGLPSDRFSAERTGGSVSTLTIQRTQQEDSAVYLCASSFEQGPDTQYFGPGTRLTVL.